This TCR beta chain was obtained from a study of Graves' ophthalmopathy and Graves' hyperthyroidism. Study at large: The study drew peripheral blood at initial diagnosis, before any treatment.

Regarding the study as a whole: Progression of ophthalmopathy was predicted by the model with 65% to 71% sensitivity and just under 75% specificity. In separating ophthalmopathy from stable hyperthyroidism, a 13-signature model achieved 85% to 90% sensitivity and about 80% specificity.

The V gene's germline CDR1 is LNHNV and CDR2 YYDKDF (reference sequence). The V end was cut by 2 bases, the J end by 5 bases, with 12 bases between. The CDR3 sequence is 14 residues long. Diagnosis relied on clinical symptoms, serum thyroxine, TRAb, thyroid ultrasound and orbital computed tomography. As for this clonotype: Its antigen is as yet unknown.

RNA transcripts were the template, and TCR beta CDR3 regions were amplified from them. First-round RT-PCR used HTBI primers; second-round multiplex PCR followed. Using its own MiXCR run on the multiplex PCR reads, TCRdb lists one record per CDR3 protein. Of fewer than 600,000 distinct CDR3 sequences listed, around 14% are singletons. The receptor was derived from a woman in her 30s with Graves' ophthalmopathy. Sequenced sample: blood. The chain carries TRBV15 and TRBJ2-5; D perhaps matches TRBD2 (6 bases). This chain's CDR3 is CATSRTGGWETQYF. DNA of the CDR3: TGTGCCACCAGCAGAACCGGGGGTTGGGAGACCCAGTACTTC. Supplemented by reference TRBV15 and TRBJ2-5, the full variable domain reads DAMVIQNPRYQVTQFGKPVTLSCSQTLNHNVMYWYQQKSSQAPKLLFHYYDKDFNNEADTPDNFQSRRPNTSFCFLDIRSPGLGDTAMYLCATSRTGGWETQYFGPGTRLLVL.